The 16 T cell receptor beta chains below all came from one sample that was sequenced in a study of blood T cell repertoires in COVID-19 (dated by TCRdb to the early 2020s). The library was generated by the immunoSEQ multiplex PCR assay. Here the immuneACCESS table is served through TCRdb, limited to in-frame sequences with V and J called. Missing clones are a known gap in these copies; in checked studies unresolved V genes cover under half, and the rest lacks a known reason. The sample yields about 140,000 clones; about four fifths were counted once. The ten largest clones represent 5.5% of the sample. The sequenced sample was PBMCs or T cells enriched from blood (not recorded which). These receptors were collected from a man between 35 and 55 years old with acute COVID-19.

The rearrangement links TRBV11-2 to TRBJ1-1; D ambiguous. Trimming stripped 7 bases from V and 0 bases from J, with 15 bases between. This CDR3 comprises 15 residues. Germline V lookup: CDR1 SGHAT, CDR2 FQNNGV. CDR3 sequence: CASTGQEDVNTEAFF. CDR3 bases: TGTGCCAGCACTGGGCAGGAGGACGTGAACACTGAAGCTTTCTTT.

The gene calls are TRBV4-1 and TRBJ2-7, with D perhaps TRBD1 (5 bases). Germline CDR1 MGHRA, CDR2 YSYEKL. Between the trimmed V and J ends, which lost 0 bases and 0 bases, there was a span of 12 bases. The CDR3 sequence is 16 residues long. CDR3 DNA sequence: TGCGCCAGCAGCCAAGAAAATACAGGCGACTCCTACGAGCAGTACTTC. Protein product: CASSQENTGDSYEQYF.

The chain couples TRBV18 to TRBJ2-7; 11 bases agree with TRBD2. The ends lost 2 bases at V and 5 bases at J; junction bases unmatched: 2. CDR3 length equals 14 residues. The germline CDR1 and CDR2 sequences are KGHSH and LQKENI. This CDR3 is CASSPTSGSHEQYF. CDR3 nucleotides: TGTGCCAGCTCACCAACTAGCGGGAGCCACGAGCAGTACTTC. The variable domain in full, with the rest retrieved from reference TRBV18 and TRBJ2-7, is NAGVMQNPRHLVRRRGQEARLRCSPMKGHSHVYWYRQLPEEGLKFMVYLQKENIIDESGMPKERFSAEFPKEGPSILRIQQVVRGDSAAYFCASSPTSGSHEQYFGPGTRLTVT.

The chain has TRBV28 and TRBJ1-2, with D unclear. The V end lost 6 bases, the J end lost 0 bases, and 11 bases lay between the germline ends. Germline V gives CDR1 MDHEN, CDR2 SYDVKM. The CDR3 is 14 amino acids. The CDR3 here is CASRVRLANYGYTF. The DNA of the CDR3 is TGTGCCAGCAGGGTCCGGTTAGCTAACTATGGCTACACCTTC.

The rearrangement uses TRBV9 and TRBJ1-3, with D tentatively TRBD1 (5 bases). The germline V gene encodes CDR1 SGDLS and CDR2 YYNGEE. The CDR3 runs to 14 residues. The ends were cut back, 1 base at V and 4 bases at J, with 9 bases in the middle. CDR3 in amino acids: CASSVRGAGNTIYF. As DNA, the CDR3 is TGTGCCAGCAGCGTACGCGGGGCCGGAAACACCATATATTTT.

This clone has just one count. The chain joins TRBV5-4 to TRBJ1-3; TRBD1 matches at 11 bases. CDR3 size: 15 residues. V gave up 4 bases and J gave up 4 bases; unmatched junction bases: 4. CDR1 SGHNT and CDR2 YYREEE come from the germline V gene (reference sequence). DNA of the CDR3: TGTGCCAGCAGCCGGGGACAGGGGGTCGGAAACACCATATATTTT. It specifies CASSRGQGVGNTIYF.

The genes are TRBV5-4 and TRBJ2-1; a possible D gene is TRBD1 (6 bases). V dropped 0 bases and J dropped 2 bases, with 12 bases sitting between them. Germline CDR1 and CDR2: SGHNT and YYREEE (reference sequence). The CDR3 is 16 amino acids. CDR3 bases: TGTGCCAGCAGCTTGGATGGGACACCTACCTACAATGAGCAGTTCTTC. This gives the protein CASSLDGTPTYNEQFF.

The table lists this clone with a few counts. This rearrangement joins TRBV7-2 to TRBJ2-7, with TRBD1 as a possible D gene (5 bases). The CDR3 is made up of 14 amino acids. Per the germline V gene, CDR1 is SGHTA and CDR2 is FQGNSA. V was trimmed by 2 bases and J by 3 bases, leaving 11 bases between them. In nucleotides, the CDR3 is TGTGCCAGCAGCTTACAGGGCGAAGGCTACGAGCAGTACTTC. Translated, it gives CASSLQGEGYEQYF.

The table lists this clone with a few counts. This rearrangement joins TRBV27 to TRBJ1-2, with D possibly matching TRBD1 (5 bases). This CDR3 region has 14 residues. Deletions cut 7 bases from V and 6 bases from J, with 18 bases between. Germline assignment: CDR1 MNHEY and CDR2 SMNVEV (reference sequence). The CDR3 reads CASNPRGEGHGYTF. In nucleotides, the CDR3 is TGTGCCAGCAACCCTCGGGGGGAGGGACATGGCTACACCTTC.

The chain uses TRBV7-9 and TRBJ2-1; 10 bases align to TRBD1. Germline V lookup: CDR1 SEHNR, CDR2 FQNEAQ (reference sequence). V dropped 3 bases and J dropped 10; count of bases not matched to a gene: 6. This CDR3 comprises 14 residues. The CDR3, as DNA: TGTGCCAGCAGCTTCGTGACAGGGGGCGGAGAGCAGTTCTTC. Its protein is CASSFVTGGGEQFF.

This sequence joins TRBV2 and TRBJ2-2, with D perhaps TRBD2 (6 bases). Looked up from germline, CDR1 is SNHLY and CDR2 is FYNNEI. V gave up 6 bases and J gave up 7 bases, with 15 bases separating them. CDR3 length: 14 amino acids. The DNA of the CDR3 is TGTGCCAGCAGCCTATTACTAGCAATCGGGGAGCTGTTTTTT. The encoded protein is CASSLLLAIGELFF.

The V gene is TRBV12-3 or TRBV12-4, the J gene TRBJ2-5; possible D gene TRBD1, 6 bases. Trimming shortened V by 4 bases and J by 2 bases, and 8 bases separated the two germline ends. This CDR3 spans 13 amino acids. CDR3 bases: TGTGCCAGCAGTTGGGGGCGTCAAGAGACCCAGTACTTC. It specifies CASSWGRQETQYF.

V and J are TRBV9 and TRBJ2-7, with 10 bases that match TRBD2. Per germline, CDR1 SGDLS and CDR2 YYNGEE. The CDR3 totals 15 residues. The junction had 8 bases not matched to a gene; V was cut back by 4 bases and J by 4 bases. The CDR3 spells CASSLSGTSEYEQYF. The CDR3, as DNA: TGTGCCAGCAGCCTAAGCGGGACTAGCGAGTACGAGCAGTACTTC.

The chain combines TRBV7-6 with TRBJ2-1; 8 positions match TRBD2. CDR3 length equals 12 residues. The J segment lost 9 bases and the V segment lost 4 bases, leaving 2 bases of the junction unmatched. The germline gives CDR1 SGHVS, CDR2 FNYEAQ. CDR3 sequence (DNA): TGTGCCAGCAGCTCAACTAGCGGTGAGCAGTTCTTC. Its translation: CASSSTSGEQFF.

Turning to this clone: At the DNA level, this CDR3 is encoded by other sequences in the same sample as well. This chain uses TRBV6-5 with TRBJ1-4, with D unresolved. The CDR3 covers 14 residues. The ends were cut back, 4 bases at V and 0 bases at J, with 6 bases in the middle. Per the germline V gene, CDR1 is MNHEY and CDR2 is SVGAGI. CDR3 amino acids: CASSSGATNEKLFF. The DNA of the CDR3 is TGTGCCAGCAGTTCCGGAGCAACTAATGAAAAACTGTTTTTT.

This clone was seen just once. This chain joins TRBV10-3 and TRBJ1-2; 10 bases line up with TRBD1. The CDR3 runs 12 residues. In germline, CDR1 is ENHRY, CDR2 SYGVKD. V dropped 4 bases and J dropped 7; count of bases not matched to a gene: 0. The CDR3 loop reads CAISGTGGGYTF. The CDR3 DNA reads TGTGCCATCAGTGGGACAGGGGGTGGCTACACCTTC.